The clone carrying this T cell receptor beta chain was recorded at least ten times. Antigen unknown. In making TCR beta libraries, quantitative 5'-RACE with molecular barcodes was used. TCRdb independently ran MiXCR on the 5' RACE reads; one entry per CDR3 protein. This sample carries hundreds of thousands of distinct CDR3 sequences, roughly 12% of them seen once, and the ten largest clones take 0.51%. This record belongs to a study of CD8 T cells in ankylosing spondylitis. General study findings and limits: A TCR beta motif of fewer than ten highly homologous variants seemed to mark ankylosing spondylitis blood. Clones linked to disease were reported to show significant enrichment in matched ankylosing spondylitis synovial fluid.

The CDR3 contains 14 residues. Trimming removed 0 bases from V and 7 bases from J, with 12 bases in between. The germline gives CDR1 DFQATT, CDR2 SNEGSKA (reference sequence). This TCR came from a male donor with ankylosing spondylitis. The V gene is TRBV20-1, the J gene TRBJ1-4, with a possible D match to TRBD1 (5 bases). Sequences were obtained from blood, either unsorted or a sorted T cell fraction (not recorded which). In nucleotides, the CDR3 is TGCAGTGCTAGAGATTGGAGAGGGGTTGAAAAACTGTTTTTT. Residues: CSARDWRGVEKLFF.